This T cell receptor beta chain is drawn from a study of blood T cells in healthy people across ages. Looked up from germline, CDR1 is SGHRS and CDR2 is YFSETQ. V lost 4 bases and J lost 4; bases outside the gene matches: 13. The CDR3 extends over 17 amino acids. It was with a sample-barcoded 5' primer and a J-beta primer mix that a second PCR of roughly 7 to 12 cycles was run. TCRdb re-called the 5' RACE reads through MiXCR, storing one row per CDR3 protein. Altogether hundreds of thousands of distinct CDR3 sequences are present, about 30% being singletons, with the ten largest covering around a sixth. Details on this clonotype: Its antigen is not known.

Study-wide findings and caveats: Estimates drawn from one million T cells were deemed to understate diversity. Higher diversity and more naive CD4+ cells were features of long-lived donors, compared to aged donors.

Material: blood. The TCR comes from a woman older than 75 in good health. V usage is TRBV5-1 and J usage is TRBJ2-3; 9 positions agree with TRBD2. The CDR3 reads CASSITPTSGYSDTQYF. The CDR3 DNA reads TGCGCCAGCAGCATTACGCCGACTAGCGGATATTCAGATACGCAGTATTTT.